This T cell receptor (beta chain) stems from a study of technical replicates of blood from several donors. The CDR3 is made up of 14 amino acids. Trimming removed 7 bases from V and 6 bases from J; junction bases left unmatched: 8. CDR1 and CDR2 (germline): SGDLS, YYNGEE. Sequencing was performed with immunoSEQ multiplex PCR; in TCRdb, only in-frame clones are kept and a portion is missing. The sample shows around 67,000 clones, roughly 89% of them seen only once. This receptor was taken from a human donor in good health. The chain is built from TRBV9 and TRBJ1-2; 11 bases align to TRBD1. Sequences were obtained from T cells isolated from PBMCs. In nucleotides, the CDR3 is TGTGCCAGCCGACGCCGGGACAGGGGGAATGGCTACACCTTC. This sequence encodes CASRRRDRGNGYTF.